This TCR beta chain came from a study of T-cell reconstitution after alpha-beta-depleted transplantation in children. Unique molecular identifiers featured in how the TCRbeta library was prepared. In TCRdb, the PCR reads were re-called with MiXCR into one record per CDR3 protein. The table records fewer than 1 million distinct CDR3 sequences, about 16% of them present only once. V gave up 0 bases and J gave up 0 bases, with 7 bases separating them. CDR3 length equals 15 residues. Looked up from germline, CDR1 is WNHNN and CDR2 is SYGVQD (reference sequence). The source is a male patient younger than 18 who had a stem cell transplant for acute lymphoblastic leukemia, so the T cells may come from the graft donor. Material: PBMCs, mostly from graft donor cells, obtained 360 days after TCRalphabeta/CD19-depleted stem cell transplant. The V gene is TRBV10-1, the J gene TRBJ2-3, with D uncertain. Here the CDR3 reads CASSESTGSTDTQYF. CDR3 DNA sequence: TGCGCCAGCAGTGAGTCGACGGGTAGCACAGATACGCAGTATTTT.